Shown below are 14 T cell receptor beta chains from a single sample sequenced in a study of molecular identifiers for immune sequencing clone quantification (dated by TCRdb to the late 2010s). The library came from PCR. The sequencer listed for this sample is NextSeq 500. TCRdb reprocessing: public reads trimmed at Q25 with fastp, clones called with MiXCR, in-frame beta chains kept. All rows with the same CDR3 protein become a single entry with the most common DNA and genes. This sample gives over 90,000 distinct CDR3 sequences in total; about 35% of them show up just once. The leading ten clones occupy 9.7% of the sample. Sequences were obtained from naive CD8+ T cells from blood, with Jurkat cell RNA spiked in. The intended sense of this specimen's cell subset or site label: FACS-sorted CD8+CD4-CCR7+CD45RA+ naive T cells. The receptors shown here come from a human donor in good health. Some libraries in this study had Jurkat cell RNA spiked in.

A word on this clonotype: One end of the junction fails to match germline, which may point to a read error. The rearrangement links TRBV4-3 to TRBJ2-1; D is uncertain. The CDR3 contains 13 residues. Germline CDR1 is LGHNA and CDR2 is YSLEER. The CDR3 bases are TGCGCCAGCAGCCAAGTGTGGGGTGATGAGCAGTGCTTC. This gives the protein CASSQVWGDEQCF.

The V call is TRBV6-5, the J call TRBJ2-3, with TRBD1 identical over 8 bases. The germline V gene has CDR1 MNHEY and CDR2 SVGAGI. J was trimmed by 3 bases and V by 6 bases; bases with no gene match: 11. CDR3 size: 16 residues. The CDR3 loop is CASSDRGSSWTDTQYF. The CDR3 DNA sequence: TGTGCCAGCAGCGACAGGGGAAGCAGTTGGACAGATACGCAGTATTTT.

This clonotype is a singleton in its sample. The conserved phenylalanine or tryptophan is not found at the CDR3 terminus, so this likely reflects a read error. The J gene is TRBJ2-6, the V gene TRBV15; no clear D. Germline loops: CDR1 LNHNV, CDR2 YYDKDF (reference sequence). CDR3 length: 19 residues. The V end lost 0 bases, the J end lost 0 bases, and 15 bases lay between the germline ends. CDR3 nucleotide sequence: TGTGCCACCAGCAGAGAGGATATTGAGATGGGCTCTGGGGCCAACGTCCTGACTATC. Its translation is CATSREDIEMGSGANVLTI.

This clonotype was recorded many times. The CDR3 protein is CASSLELVYEQYF. CDR3 sequence (DNA): TGCGCCAGCAGCTTGGAATTAGTCTACGAGCAGTACTTC. The chain couples TRBV5-1 to TRBJ2-7; D not certain. Trimming removed 0 bases from V and 3 bases from J, with 7 bases in between. The CDR3 extends over 13 amino acids. Looked up from germline, CDR1 is SGHRS and CDR2 is YFSETQ.

This clonotype was recorded at least ten times. V gene TRBV6-5 combines with J gene TRBJ2-6, with D uncertain. Germline V gene lookup returns CDR1 MNHEY and CDR2 SVGAGI. V lost 7 bases and J lost 0, with 13 bases in between. The CDR3 totals 16 residues. The CDR3 spells CASTLESFSGANVLTF. The CDR3 nucleotides are TGTGCCAGCACATTGGAGTCTTTCTCTGGGGCCAACGTCCTGACTTTC.

This chain links TRBV12-3 or TRBV12-4 with TRBJ2-5, with D perhaps TRBD2 (6 bases). The V end was cut by 4 bases, the J end by 4 bases, with 16 bases between. The CDR3 is 15 residues long. In DNA, the CDR3 is TGTGCCAGCAGTTCAACCTCGCCCGGGGGAGAGACCCAGTACTTC. Translation: CASSSTSPGGETQYF.

This chain joins TRBV28 and TRBJ1-1, with D possibly matching TRBD1 (5 bases). Germline loops: CDR1 MDHEN, CDR2 SYDVKM. The CDR3 consists of 13 residues. V lost 1 base and J lost 8, with 11 bases in between. The CDR3 sequence is CASSLLQDPEAFF. The CDR3 DNA is TGTGCCAGCAGTTTATTACAGGACCCGGAAGCTTTCTTT.

The table lists this clonotype with many counts. The genes are TRBV9 and TRBJ1-3; maybe TRBD1 (5 bases). This CDR3 is 16 amino acids long. Germline CDR1 SGDLS, CDR2 YYNGEE. The V end was cut by 0 bases, the J end by 0 bases, with 10 bases between. The DNA for the CDR3 is TGTGCCAGCAGCGTAGATAACAGGCTCTCTGGAAACACCATATATTTT. The encoded protein is CASSVDNRLSGNTIYF.

This chain joins TRBV5-1 and TRBJ2-7; 8 bases agree with TRBD1. This CDR3 is 15 amino acids long. The ends lost 0 bases at V and 4 bases at J; junction bases unmatched: 6. Germline-derived CDR1 and CDR2 are SGHRS and YFSETQ. The CDR3 here is CASSLVQGAVYEQYF. The DNA of the CDR3 is TGCGCCAGCAGCTTGGTTCAGGGGGCGGTGTACGAGCAGTACTTC.

Concerning this clonotype itself: A junction end diverges from the germline sequence, so it may reflect a read error. The gene calls are TRBV5-6 and TRBJ2-7; D is possibly TRBD2 (6 bases). The CDR3 is 13 residues long. Germline V gene sequence: CDR1 SGHDT, CDR2 YYEEEE. CDR3 coding DNA: TGTGCCAGCAGCTTCGGCAGCCCGGGAGAGCTGTACTTC. This gives the protein CASSFGSPGELYF.

Notes on this clonotype: This may come from a read error, since a much larger clone is one base off. This chain connects TRBV7-8 to TRBJ2-1; D is unclear. Germline CDR1 is SGHVS and CDR2 is FQNEAQ. Deletions cut 3 bases from V and 8 bases from J, with 11 bases between. This CDR3 contains 13 residues. The CDR3 DNA reads TGTGCCAGCAGCTTCCAGGTTACGGATGAGCAGTTCTTC. Protein sequence: CASSFQVTDEQFF.

The gene calls are TRBV2 and TRBJ1-2; a weak D match, TRBD1 (6 bases). V shed 8 bases and J shed 2 bases, with 9 bases lying between them. The CDR3 loop spans 12 amino acids. Per germline, CDR1 SNHLY and CDR2 FYNNEI. The CDR3 DNA reads TGTGCCAGCCCAACAGGGAACTATGGCTACACCTTC. Protein product: CASPTGNYGYTF.

The chain carries TRBV12-3 or TRBV12-4 and TRBJ2-3, with D uncertain. The CDR3 is 14 amino acids. The V and J ends lost 8 bases and 5 bases respectively, with 17 bases between them. The CDR3, as DNA: TGTGCCAGCCGCCCTCGGGCCTCCGGAGATACGCAGTATTTT. Encoded protein: CASRPRASGDTQYF.

For the CDR3, the DNA is TGTGCCAGCAGTTCTGCCGCGGCCCACCTCACAGATACGCAGTATTTT. Its translation is CASSSAAAHLTDTQYF. This sequence joins TRBV6-5 and TRBJ2-3; D is undetermined. V lost 4 bases and J 2 bases, leaving 16 bases between the germline ends. Germline V lookup: CDR1 MNHEY, CDR2 SVGAGI. This CDR3 spans 16 amino acids.